Below, 26 T cell receptor beta chains from the same sample are listed, as sequenced in a study of technical replicates of blood from a handful of donors. Assay: immunoSEQ multiplex PCR; the TCRdb copy retains only in-frame clones and omits some. The sample shows 50,000 to 75,000 clones, 80% to 95% of them seen only once. The sample comprised PBMCs. These TCRs come from a human donor in good health. Some clones in this sample may be carry-over from other donors' samples.

This clone occurred once. This chain joins TRBV2 and TRBJ2-5; tentative D call: TRBD1 (5 bases). V was shortened by 8 bases and J by 4 bases, with 11 bases between the two germline ends. Germline CDR1 SNHLY, CDR2 FYNNEI. CDR3 length: 12 residues. Here the CDR3 reads CASGQGRETQYF. The CDR3 nucleotides are TGTGCCAGCGGGCAGGGCAGAGAGACCCAGTACTTC.

The chain links TRBV7-2 to TRBJ2-7, with D perhaps TRBD1 (6 bases). Germline V gene lookup returns CDR1 SGHTA and CDR2 FQGNSA. This CDR3 contains 15 residues. V gave up 2 bases and J gave up 0 bases, with 11 bases separating them. CDR3 in amino acids: CASSLPIQGSYEQYF. The CDR3 DNA sequence: TGTGCCAGCAGCTTACCAATACAGGGCTCCTACGAGCAGTACTTC.

This chain connects TRBV13 to TRBJ2-1, with a weak D call TRBD2 (6 bases). Trimming left V 5 bases short and J 6 bases short, with 23 bases between. The germline CDR1 and CDR2 sequences are PRHDT and FYEKMQ (reference sequence). There are 17 residues in the CDR3. The CDR3: CASSPEAGLSFGNEQFF. CDR3 DNA sequence: TGTGCCAGCAGCCCGGAGGCGGGATTGTCATTTGGCAATGAGCAGTTCTTC.

The chain uses TRBV4-3 and TRBJ1-6; tentative D call: TRBD1 (5 bases). Germline-derived CDR1 and CDR2 are LGHNA and YSLEER. The CDR3 has 16 amino acids. Trimming removed 0 bases at V and 5 bases at J, with 11 bases between. The CDR3 sequence is CASSQDREGDNSPLHF. The CDR3 DNA reads as TGCGCCAGCAGCCAAGACAGGGAAGGAGATAATTCACCCCTCCACTTT.

Written as DNA, the CDR3 is TGTGCCAGCAGTAGACAGGGGAACACTGAAGCTTTCTTT. Translating it yields CASSRQGNTEAFF. The chain links TRBV6-1 to TRBJ1-1; TRBD1 aligns across 7 bases. Germline V gives CDR1 MNHNS, CDR2 SASEGT. The CDR3 spans 13 residues. The J segment lost 1 base and the V segment lost 5 bases, leaving 1 base of the junction unmatched.

The chain carries TRBV7-9 and TRBJ2-7; TRBD2 matches at 9 bases. V dropped 5 bases and J dropped 6; count of bases not matched to a gene: 11. Germline V gene data show CDR1 as SEHNR and CDR2 as FQNEAQ (reference sequence). The CDR3 has 15 amino acids. CDR3 residues: CASSRIAGAMSEQYF. CDR3 in DNA: TGTGCCAGCAGCCGGATAGCGGGGGCTATGTCCGAGCAGTACTTC.

The chain carries TRBV19 and TRBJ2-3; 8 bases agree with TRBD1. The CDR3 loop spans 14 amino acids. Germline V gives CDR1 LNHDA, CDR2 SQIVND (reference sequence). Trimming at V came to 7 bases and at J to 3 bases, leaving 6 bases not matched to a gene. The CDR3, as DNA: TGTGCCAGTACTAGGACAGGGTGGACAGATACGCAGTATTTT. Translation: CASTRTGWTDTQYF.

The chain links TRBV19 to TRBJ2-5; 10 bases line up with TRBD2. Looked up from germline, CDR1 is LNHDA and CDR2 is SQIVND (reference sequence). CDR3 size: 17 residues. V was pared by 2 bases and J by 1 base, with 7 bases of the junction left unmatched. The CDR3 here is CASSIRGAGGIQETQYF. CDR3 in DNA: TGTGCCAGTAGTATACGTGGAGCGGGAGGGATCCAAGAGACCCAGTACTTC.

This clone was seen a single time. The rearrangement joins TRBV4-2 to TRBJ2-1, with 9 bases that match TRBD2. From germline, CDR1 is LGHNA and CDR2 YNFKEQ. The CDR3 sequence is 16 residues long. With 0 bases clipped from V and 4 bases from J, the junction kept 4 bases outside the gene matches. CDR3 DNA: TGTGCCAGCAGCCAAGAAATACTAGCGGGTTACAATGAGCAGTTCTTC. Its protein product is CASSQEILAGYNEQFF.

This clone turned up a few times. The chain joins TRBV20-1 to TRBJ1-1, with TRBD1 identical over 7 bases. Germline values: CDR1 DFQATT, CDR2 SNEGSKA (reference sequence). This CDR3 region has 10 residues. J was trimmed by 13 bases and V by 2 bases; bases with no gene match: 4. The CDR3 spells CSARSGGLFF. DNA for the CDR3: TGCAGTGCTAGATCAGGGGGACTTTTCTTT.

The gene calls are TRBV12-5 and TRBJ2-3, with TRBD2 identical over 9 bases. J was trimmed by 5 bases and V by 0 bases; bases with no gene match: 9. Looked up from germline, CDR1 is LGHNT and CDR2 is FRNRAP. The CDR3 sequence is 17 residues long. The CDR3 is CASGLVLAGGYQDTQYF. DNA of the CDR3: TGTGCTAGTGGTTTGGTACTGGCGGGGGGGTATCAAGATACGCAGTATTTT.

The chain combines TRBV6-6 with TRBJ2-7; D uncertain. Trimming took 6 bases from V and 6 from J, leaving 12 bases between them. CDR3 length: 12 residues. Per germline, CDR1 MNHNY and CDR2 SVGAGI (reference sequence). CDR3 DNA: TGTGCCAGCAGGCCCGGAGAAGGCGAGCAGTACTTC. It codes for CASRPGEGEQYF.

V usage is TRBV11-2 and J usage is TRBJ2-5, with 9 bases matching TRBD2. The CDR3 consists of 15 residues. Germline-derived CDR1 and CDR2 are SGHAT and FQNNGV. Trimming at V came to 8 bases and at J to 7 bases, leaving 14 bases not matched to a gene. DNA of the CDR3: TGTGCCAGCCGCGGTAGCGGGGGAACTACACGGACCCAGTACTTC. Translated, it gives CASRGSGGTTRTQYF.

The chain is built from TRBV5-1 and TRBJ2-3, with D hard to call. From germline, CDR1 is SGHRS and CDR2 YFSETQ. Trimming shortened V by 0 bases and J by 4 bases, and 15 bases separated the two germline ends. CDR3 size: 16 residues. The CDR3 DNA reads as TGCGCCAGCAGCTTGGGGTGGGCCTCCGCCGCAGATACGCAGTATTTT. Residues: CASSLGWASAADTQYF.

This chain uses TRBV18 with TRBJ1-6; weak D call: TRBD1 (6 bases). The CDR3 is 15 residues long. Trimming pared 4 bases from V and 5 bases from J, leaving 12 bases between. CDR1 is KGHSH, CDR2 LQKENI, per germline. The CDR3 protein is CASSRQEGHNSPLHF. The CDR3 bases are TGTGCCAGCTCACGACAGGAAGGGCATAATTCACCCCTCCACTTT.

Only one count was recorded for this clone. The CDR3 nucleotides are TGTGCCAGCACCCAGGGGTCAGAAGCTTTCTTT. Residues: CASTQGSEAFF. The chain recombines TRBV6-5 with TRBJ1-1; possible D gene TRBD1, 6 bases. The V gene lost 7 bases and the J gene lost 8 bases, with 11 bases spanning the gap. The length of the CDR3 is 11 residues. The germline V gene has CDR1 MNHEY and CDR2 SVGAGI.

The chain employs TRBV20-1 and TRBJ1-2; the D gene is possibly TRBD1 (5 bases). This CDR3 spans 11 amino acids. Trimming stripped 1 base from V and 11 bases from J, with 11 bases between. Germline CDR1 reads DFQATT; CDR2 reads SNEGSKA (reference sequence). The chain's CDR3 is CSARGAEGYTF. CDR3 DNA sequence: TGCAGTGCTAGAGGGGCGGAGGGGTACACCTTC.

This clone was counted between two and nine times. The V gene is TRBV10-2, the J gene TRBJ1-4, with a weak D call TRBD1 (5 bases). V was shortened by 4 bases and J by 6 bases, with 9 bases between the two germline ends. The CDR3 has 13 amino acids. Germline loops: CDR1 WSHSY, CDR2 SAAADI. CDR3 amino acids: CASSGGMDEKLFF. The CDR3 DNA reads TGCGCCAGCAGTGGGGGCATGGATGAAAAACTGTTTTTT.

This rearrangement joins TRBV4-1 to TRBJ1-5, with 11 bases matching TRBD1. Trimming cost V 0 bases and J 9 bases; bases outside gene matches: 13. In germline, CDR1 is MGHRA, CDR2 YSYEKL. The CDR3 has 18 amino acids. Written as DNA, the CDR3 is TGCGCCAGCAGCCAAGAATCGGGACAGGGGGTACAATCACGGCCCCAGCATTTT. It translates to CASSQESGQGVQSRPQHF.

The chain combines TRBV4-3 with TRBJ1-5; possible D gene TRBD1, 5 bases. This CDR3 spans 14 amino acids. Trimming stripped 3 bases from V and 6 bases from J, with 12 bases between. Germline V lookup: CDR1 LGHNA, CDR2 YSLEER. CDR3 nucleotide sequence: TGCGCCAGCAGCCAGAGGGGAGGTAGTCAGCCCCAGCATTTT. Protein sequence: CASSQRGGSQPQHF.

The chain recombines TRBV5-4 with TRBJ2-1, with a tentative D call TRBD2 (5 bases). Germline loops: CDR1 SGHNT, CDR2 YYREEE (reference sequence). Trimming pared 4 bases from V and 0 bases from J, leaving 11 bases between. This CDR3 contains 15 residues. CDR3 DNA sequence: TGTGCCAGCAGCCGCTGGGAGAGCTCCTACAATGAGCAGTTCTTC. The encoded protein is CASSRWESSYNEQFF.

This chain connects TRBV6-5 to TRBJ2-7; D perhaps matches TRBD2 (6 bases). The V end lost 5 bases, the J end lost 5 bases, and 13 bases lay between the germline ends. The CDR3 has 13 residues. Per the germline V gene, CDR1 is MNHEY and CDR2 is SVGAGI. The CDR3 loop is CASSLSGRDEQYF. In DNA form, the CDR3 reads TGTGCCAGCAGTCTCAGCGGGCGTGACGAGCAGTACTTC.

This rearrangement joins TRBV19 to TRBJ1-3; D is unresolved. In germline, CDR1 is LNHDA, CDR2 SQIVND (reference sequence). This CDR3 has 13 residues. The V gene lost 6 bases and the J gene lost 2 bases, with 8 bases spanning the gap. The CDR3 sequence: CASRSFAGNTIYF. The CDR3 DNA reads TGTGCCAGTAGGAGTTTCGCTGGAAACACCATATATTTT.

This chain joins TRBV18 and TRBJ2-5; weak D call: TRBD1 (6 bases). Looked up from germline, CDR1 is KGHSH and CDR2 is LQKENI. The V and J ends lost 3 bases and 4 bases respectively, with 18 bases between them. This CDR3 has 16 amino acids. CDR3 in amino acids: CASSPEGWGRGETQYF. DNA for the CDR3: TGTGCCAGCTCACCCGAGGGCTGGGGGCGCGGAGAGACCCAGTACTTC.

Only a few counts were recorded for this clone. The chain has TRBV2 and TRBJ1-1; possible D gene TRBD1, 6 bases. The CDR3 has 12 amino acids. Germline loops: CDR1 SNHLY, CDR2 FYNNEI. Trimming took 5 bases from V and 5 from J, leaving 9 bases between them. DNA of the CDR3: TGTGCCAGCAGTACCAGGGGAACTGAAGCTTTCTTT. Translated, it gives CASSTRGTEAFF.

The V and J genes are TRBV6-6 and TRBJ1-5, with a possible D match to TRBD1 (5 bases). Trimming shortened V by 6 bases and J by 9 bases, and 9 bases separated the two germline ends. The CDR3 is 11 residues long. CDR1 is MNHNY and CDR2 is SVGAGI in the germline V gene (reference sequence). In DNA, the CDR3 is TGTGCCAGCAGAGGGGAAGCGCCCCAGCATTTT. This translates into CASRGEAPQHF.